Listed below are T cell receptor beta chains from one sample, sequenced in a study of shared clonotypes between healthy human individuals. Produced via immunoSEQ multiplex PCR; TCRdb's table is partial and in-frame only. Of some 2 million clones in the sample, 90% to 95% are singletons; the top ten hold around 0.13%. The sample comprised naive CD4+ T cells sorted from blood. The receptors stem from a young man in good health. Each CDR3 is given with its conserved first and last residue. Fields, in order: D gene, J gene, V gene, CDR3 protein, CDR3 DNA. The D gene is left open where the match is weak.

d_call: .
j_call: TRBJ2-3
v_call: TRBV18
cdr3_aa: CASSLVDTQYF
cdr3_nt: TGTGCCAGCTCACTAGTGGATACGCAGTATTTT

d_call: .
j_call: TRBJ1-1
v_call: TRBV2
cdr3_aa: CASGGQQNTEAFF
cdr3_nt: TGTGCCAGCGGAGGACAGCAGAACACTGAAGCTTTCTTT

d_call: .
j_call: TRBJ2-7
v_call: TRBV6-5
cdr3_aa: CASSPSKGATYEQYF
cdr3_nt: TGTGCCAGCAGTCCTTCCAAGGGAGCCACCTACGAGCAGTACTTC

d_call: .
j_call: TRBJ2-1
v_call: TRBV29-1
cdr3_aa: CSDIGTLVGHEQFF
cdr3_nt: TGCAGCGACATCGGGACGCTCGTAGGCCATGAGCAGTTCTTC

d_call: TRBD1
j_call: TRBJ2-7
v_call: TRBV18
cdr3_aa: CASSRDRGDEQYF
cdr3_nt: TGTGCCAGCTCCAGAGACAGGGGCGACGAGCAGTACTTC

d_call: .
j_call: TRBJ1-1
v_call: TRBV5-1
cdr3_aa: CASSPRSNTEAFF
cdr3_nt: TGCGCCAGCAGCCCTCGGTCGAACACTGAAGCTTTCTTT

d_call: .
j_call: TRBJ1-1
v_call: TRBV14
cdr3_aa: CASSQGGIRWDNTEAFF
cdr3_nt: TGTGCCAGCAGCCAAGGGGGAATAAGGTGGGACAACACTGAAGCTTTCTTT

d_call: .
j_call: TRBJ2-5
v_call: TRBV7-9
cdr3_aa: CASGTDGETQYF
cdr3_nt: TGTGCCAGCGGTACAGATGGAGAGACCCAGTACTTC

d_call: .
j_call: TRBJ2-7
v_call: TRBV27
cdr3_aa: CASSEAGDYEQYF
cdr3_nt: TGTGCCAGCAGTGAGGCAGGAGACTACGAGCAGTACTTC

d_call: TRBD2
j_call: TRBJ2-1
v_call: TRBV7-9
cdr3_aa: CASSLGLAGGRNNEQFF
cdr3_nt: TGTGCCAGCAGCTTAGGGCTAGCGGGAGGGCGGAACAATGAGCAGTTCTTC

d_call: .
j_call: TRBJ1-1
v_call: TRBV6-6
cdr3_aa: CASSYPEGNTEAFF
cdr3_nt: TGTGCCAGCAGTTACCCCGAGGGAAACACTGAAGCTTTCTTT

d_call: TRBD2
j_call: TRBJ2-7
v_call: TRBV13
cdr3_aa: CASSPAGTNYEQYF
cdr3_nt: TGTGCCAGCAGCCCCGCCGGGACTAACTACGAGCAGTACTTC

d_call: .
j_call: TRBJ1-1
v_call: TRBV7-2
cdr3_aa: CASSLGDRGYFF
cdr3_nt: TGTGCCAGCAGCTTAGGGGACCGTGGATACTTCTTT

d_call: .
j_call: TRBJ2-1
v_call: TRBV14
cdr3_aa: CASSQDVRDNEQFF
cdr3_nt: TGTGCCAGCAGCCAAGATGTGCGGGACAATGAGCAGTTCTTC

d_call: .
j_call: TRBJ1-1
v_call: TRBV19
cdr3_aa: CASKVVYGGRNTEAFF
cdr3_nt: TGTGCCAGTAAGGTTGTGTATGGGGGCCGGAACACTGAAGCTTTCTTT

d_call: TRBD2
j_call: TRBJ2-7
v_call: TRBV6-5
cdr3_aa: CASSLASGSYEQYF
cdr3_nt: TGTGCCAGCAGTTTGGCTAGCGGGAGTTACGAGCAGTACTTC

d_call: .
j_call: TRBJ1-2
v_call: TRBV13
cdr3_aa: CASSARQLLYGYTF
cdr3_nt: TGTGCCAGCAGCGCCCGACAGCTTCTCTATGGCTACACCTTC

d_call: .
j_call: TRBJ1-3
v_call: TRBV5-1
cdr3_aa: CASSRSSGADGNTIYF
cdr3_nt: TGCGCCAGCAGCCGTAGTTCCGGGGCGGATGGAAACACCATATATTTT

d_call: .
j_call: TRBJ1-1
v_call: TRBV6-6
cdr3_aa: CASSYLPGEAFF
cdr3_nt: TGTGCCAGCAGTTACCTCCCCGGTGAAGCTTTCTTT

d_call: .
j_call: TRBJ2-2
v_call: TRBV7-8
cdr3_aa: CASSRVRDRNTGELFF
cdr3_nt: TGTGCCAGCAGCCGTGTCCGGGACCGTAACACCGGGGAGCTGTTTTTT

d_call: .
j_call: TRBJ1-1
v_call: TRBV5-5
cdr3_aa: CASSRGRNTEAFF
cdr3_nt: TGTGCCAGCAGCCGCGGCAGAAACACTGAAGCTTTCTTT

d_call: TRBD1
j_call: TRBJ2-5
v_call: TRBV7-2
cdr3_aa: CASSLIGQGARETQYF
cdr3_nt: TGTGCCAGCAGTCTCATCGGGCAGGGGGCTAGGGAGACCCAGTACTTC

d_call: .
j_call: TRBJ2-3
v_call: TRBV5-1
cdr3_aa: CASSDPADTQYF
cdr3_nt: TGCGCCAGCAGTGATCCCGCAGATACGCAGTATTTT

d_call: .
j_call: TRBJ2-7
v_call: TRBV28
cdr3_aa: CASALGGYEQYF
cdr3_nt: TGTGCCAGCGCCCTTGGGGGGTACGAGCAGTACTTC

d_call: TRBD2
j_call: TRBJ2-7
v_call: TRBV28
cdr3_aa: CASSPTSGVPEQYF
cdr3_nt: TGTGCCAGCAGCCCGACTAGCGGGGTTCCCGAGCAGTACTTC

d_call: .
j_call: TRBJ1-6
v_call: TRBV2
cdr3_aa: CASSLGTGGNSPLHF
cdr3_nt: TGTGCCAGCAGCCTTGGGACTGGAGGTAATTCACCCCTCCACTTT

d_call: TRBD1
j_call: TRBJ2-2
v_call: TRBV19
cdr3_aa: CASRQGVYTGELFF
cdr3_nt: TGTGCCAGTAGACAGGGGGTCTACACCGGGGAGCTGTTTTTT

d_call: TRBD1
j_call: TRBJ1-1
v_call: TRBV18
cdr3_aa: CASSPPGQLNTEAFF
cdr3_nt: TGTGCCAGCTCACCGCCGGGACAGCTGAACACTGAAGCTTTCTTT

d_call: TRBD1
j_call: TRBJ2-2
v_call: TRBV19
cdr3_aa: CASSKGQGPSGTGELFF
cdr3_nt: TGTGCCAGTAGTAAGGGACAGGGGCCGTCGGGCACCGGGGAGCTGTTTTTT